One sample yielded the 22 T cell receptor beta chains listed below, sequenced in a study of tumor-infiltrating lymphocytes in primary liver carcinoma. Priming with a constant-region primer yielded TCR beta cDNA from about 540 ng total RNA. Slightly modified ARM-PCR with three nested multiplex PCR rounds yielded TCR beta libraries. Running 9 to 11 cycles apiece, the first two PCR rounds relied on TRBV1-TRBV30 forward primers together with a C-beta reverse primer. From the multiplex PCR reads, TCRdb called clonotypes with MiXCR, one entry per CDR3 protein. The repertoire holds approximately 64,000 distinct CDR3 sequences, over 60% seen once, with around 44% in the top ten. The 20-30 mg bulk tissue piece was not sorted before simultaneous RNA and DNA extraction. The sample was liver tumor tissue from sampling region 4. This sample's subset: tumor region T4, right-lateral pole. All receptors derive from a man between 35 and 55 years old with primary liver carcinoma and hepatitis B virus infection.

This clonotype occurred once. Relative to the germline gene, one junction end is altered; a read error may explain this. V usage is TRBV6-1 and J usage is TRBJ2-2; TRBD1 is a possible D gene (6 bases). The CDR3 covers 13 residues. Germline values: CDR1 MNHNS, CDR2 SASEGT. CDR3: CASKQGDTGELFF. As DNA, the CDR3 is TGTGCAAGCAAACAGGGCGATACCGGGGAGCTGTTTTTT.

This clonotype came up a few times. This chain links TRBV29-1 with TRBJ2-3, with D tentatively TRBD2 (6 bases). From germline, CDR1 is SQVTM and CDR2 ANQGSEA. Between the trimmed V and J ends, which lost 7 bases and 2 bases, there was a span of 19 bases. This CDR3 region has 15 residues. CDR3 DNA: TGCAGCGCTGAGGGCGGGGCCGTCATCACAGATACGCAGTATTTT. It yields the protein CSAEGGAVITDTQYF.

A word on this clonotype: Possible read error: a much larger clone is one base away. This chain joins TRBV5-1 and TRBJ2-7; TRBD2 matches 8 bases. This CDR3 has 14 amino acids. The germline CDR1 and CDR2 sequences are SGHRS and YFSETQ. Trimming removed 0 bases from V and 5 bases from J; junction bases left unmatched: 4. The CDR3, as DNA: TGCGCCAGCAGCTTGGGAGCGGGACTAGACGAGCAGTACTTC. Translating gives CASSLGAGLDEQYF.

Worth noting for this clonotype: A read error may produce the germline difference seen at one junction end. The chain carries TRBV11-2 and TRBJ2-7, with a tentative D call TRBD2 (6 bases). CDR1 is SGHAT and CDR2 is FQNNGV in the germline V gene. The length of the CDR3 is 15 residues. CDR3 in DNA: TGTGCCAGCAGCTCCATGACAAATCCGGACTACGAGCAATACTTC. Its protein is CASSSMTNPDYEQYF.

This clonotype was picked up many times. This may be a read error, as it is one base from a much larger clone. The chain is built from TRBV4-2 and TRBJ2-1, with 10 bases aligning to TRBD2. Germline lookup yields CDR1 LGHNA and CDR2 YNFKEQ. The CDR3 spans 17 residues. CDR3 region: CASSQLSGRAVYNERFF. The CDR3 bases are TGTGCCAGCAGCCAACTGAGCGGGAGGGCCGTCTACAATGAGCGGTTCTTC.

As concerns this clonotype: A much larger clone is a single base away; this may be a read error. J is TRBJ2-2 and V is TRBV6-5; tentative D call: TRBD2 (7 bases). There are 12 residues in the CDR3. Germline V lookup: CDR1 MNHEY, CDR2 SVGAGI. This CDR3 reads CASSYGGGGLFF. The CDR3 region has the DNA TGTGCCAGCAGTTACGGGGGCGGGGGGCTGTTTTTT.

V and J are TRBV11-2 and TRBJ2-2; D remains ambiguous. CDR3 length equals 13 residues. Trimming cost V 9 bases and J 6 bases, with 14 bases left between them. Germline CDR1 is SGHAT and CDR2 is FQNNGV. The chain's CDR3 is CASNQGVAGELFF. The CDR3 DNA follows: TGTGCCAGTAACCAAGGTGTGGCCGGGGAGCTGTTTTTT.

Worth noting for this clonotype: Mismatch with germline at one junction end may stem from a read error. The chain joins TRBV29-1 to TRBJ2-3; D may be TRBD1 or TRBD2 (6 bases each). CDR1 is SQVTM, CDR2 ANQGSEA, per germline. The CDR3 loop spans 13 amino acids. CDR3 DNA sequence: TGCAGCGTCCGGATGGGGGGCGGAGATACGCAGTATTTC. This sequence encodes CSVRMGGGDTQYF.

Turning to this clonotype: This may stem from a read error, because a much larger clone lies one nucleotide away. The V and J genes are TRBV20-1 and TRBJ2-7; D is perhaps TRBD1 or TRBD2 (5 bases each). Trimming cost V 0 bases and J 3 bases, with 24 bases left between them. The germline gives CDR1 DFQATT, CDR2 SNEGSKA (reference sequence). The CDR3 is made up of 18 amino acids. Here the CDR3 reads CSARDRLPLAWGFYEQYF. CDR3 coding DNA: TGCAGTGCTAGAGATCGGCTACCACTGGCATGGGGGTTCTACGAGCAGTACTTC.

This clonotype was counted ten times or more. The chain couples TRBV6-2 or TRBV6-3 to TRBJ2-2; 7 bases agree with TRBD1. Germline CDR1 and CDR2: MNHEY and SVGEGT. The V gene end was trimmed by 6 bases and the J gene end by 3 bases; junction bases not matched to a gene: 4. CDR3 length: 14 amino acids. CDR3: CASSLGQHTGELFF. DNA of the CDR3: TGTGCCAGCAGCCTGGGACAGCACACCGGGGAGCTGTTTTTT.

This chain uses TRBV5-5 with TRBJ2-1; TRBD2 matches 11 bases. In germline, CDR1 is SGHKS, CDR2 YYEKEE (reference sequence). The CDR3 runs 16 residues. V shed 10 bases and J 4 bases; nucleotides not matched to a gene: 13. CDR3 protein: CACSYQTSGTYNEQFF. The CDR3 bases are TGTGCCTGTAGCTATCAGACTAGCGGGACATACAATGAGCAGTTCTTC.

A word on this clonotype: A much larger clonotype is one base distant, so this may be a read error. The chain carries TRBV29-1 and TRBJ1-2; D is undetermined. V lost 3 bases, J lost 9 bases, and 8 bases lay in between. Looked up from germline, CDR1 is SQVTM and CDR2 is ANQGSEA. CDR3 size: 10 residues. CDR3 protein: CSVDGDRYTF. The DNA of the CDR3 is TGCAGCGTTGACGGTGATCGCTACACCTTC.

Worth noting for this clonotype: Mismatch with germline at one junction end may stem from a read error. The chain joins TRBV14 to TRBJ2-1; 13 positions agree with TRBD2. The CDR3 is 16 residues long. Germline V gene data show CDR1 as SGHDN and CDR2 as FVKESK. The CDR3 DNA sequence: TGTGCCAGCAGCCAAGTTGGACTAGCGGGAGATTATGAGCAGCTCTTC. It encodes CASSQVGLAGDYEQLF.

As for this clonotype: The junction shows a germline mismatch at one end, possibly a read error. The genes are TRBV7-3 and TRBJ2-1, with D perhaps TRBD2 (6 bases). Germline loops: CDR1 SGHTA, CDR2 FQGTGA. This CDR3 has 13 amino acids. DNA of the CDR3: TGTACCAGCAGTCCGACTAGATACAATGAGCAGTTCTTC. Its translation is CTSSPTRYNEQFF.

As regards this clonotype: A read error may produce the germline difference seen at one junction end. The CDR3: CACSRGGQGTYEQYF. The CDR3 nucleotides are TGTGCCTGCAGCAGAGGGGGACAGGGGACCTACGAGCAGTACTTC. V and J are TRBV28 and TRBJ2-7; 10 bases agree with TRBD1. The CDR3 runs to 15 residues. Per the germline V gene, CDR1 is MDHEN and CDR2 is SYDVKM.

Note on this clonotype: With a much larger clone just one base away, this may be a read error. This sequence joins TRBV4-3 and TRBJ2-2; no clear D. V was cut by 6 bases and J by 4 bases, with 9 bases left in between. Germline lookup yields CDR1 LGHNA and CDR2 YSLEER. This CDR3 is 13 amino acids long. The CDR3 protein is CASSPQLTGELFF. As DNA, the CDR3 is TGCGCCAGCAGTCCCCAACTCACCGGGGAGCTGTTTTTT.

Ten or more counts support this clonotype. At one end the junction does not follow the germline gene, possibly because of a read error. V gene TRBV11-2 combines with J gene TRBJ2-1; 11 nucleotides align to TRBD2. Germline values: CDR1 SGHAT, CDR2 FQNNGV. CDR3 length: 16 amino acids. The CDR3 coding sequence is TGTGCCAGCAGCTACCCCGGGACTAGCGGTAGCAATAAGCAGTTCTTC. Protein: CASSYPGTSGSNKQFF.

As regards this clonotype: A junction end diverges from the germline sequence, so it may reflect a read error. The V gene is TRBV11-2, the J gene TRBJ1-1; possibly TRBD1 for D (6 bases). Germline V gives CDR1 SGHAT, CDR2 FQNNGV. The CDR3 has 16 amino acids. The chain's CDR3 is CANSRGSAGVLTEAFF. CDR3 bases: TGTGCCAACAGCCGAGGTAGTGCAGGGGTCCTCACTGAAGCTTTCTTT. The entire variable domain, with the rest obtained from reference TRBV11-2 and TRBJ1-1, is as follows: EAGVAQSPRYKIIEKRQSVAFWCNPISGHATLYWYQQILGQGPKLLIQFQNNGVVDDSQLPKDRFSAERLKGVDSTLKIQPAKLEDSAVYLCANSRGSAGVLTEAFFGQGTRLTVV.

This clonotype was picked up many times. The V call is TRBV29-1, the J call TRBJ2-5; the match to TRBD1 covers 8 bases. The CDR3 extends over 11 amino acids. Germline values: CDR1 SQVTM, CDR2 ANQGSEA. CDR3 amino acids: CRVQGAETQYF. The CDR3 nucleotides read TGCAGGGTCCAGGGGGCAGAGACCCAGTACTTC. The full variable domain, rest sourced from reference TRBV29-1 and TRBJ2-5, is SAVISQKPSRDICQRGTSLTIQCQVDSQVTMMFWYRQQPGQSLTLIATANQGSEATYESGFVIDKFPISRPNLTFSTLTVSNMSPEDSSIYLCRVQGAETQYFGPGTRLLVL.

To note about this clonotype: Germline and junction disagree at one end, which may indicate a read error. V usage is TRBV29-1 and J usage is TRBJ2-3; D assignment may be TRBD1 or TRBD2 (5 bases each). CDR3 length equals 11 residues. Per the germline V gene, CDR1 is SQVTM and CDR2 is ANQGSEA. The CDR3 is CSAGKTDTRYF. In DNA form, the CDR3 reads TGCAGCGCGGGAAAGACAGATACGCGGTATTTT.

This clonotype was recorded once. At one end, the junction sequence differs from germline, possibly due to a read error. The CDR3 coding sequence is TGTGCCAGCAGCGAGAGGGGGGCTAACGTCCTGACTTTC. Its protein is CASSERGANVLTF. This rearrangement joins TRBV6-5 to TRBJ2-6; D possibly matches TRBD1 or TRBD2 (6 bases each). The CDR3 consists of 13 residues. From germline, CDR1 is MNHEY and CDR2 SVGAGI.

The chain couples TRBV9 to TRBJ2-2, with 7 bases fitting TRBD1. CDR1 is SGDLS and CDR2 is YYNGEE in the germline V gene. V shed 4 bases, J shed 6 bases, and the junction held 15 bases outside the gene matches. This CDR3 spans 17 amino acids. For the CDR3, the DNA is TGTGCCAGCAGCATACGACAGGGCGGCGGATTCGCCGGGGAGCTGTTTTTT. Translated, it gives CASSIRQGGGFAGELFF. Filled out from reference TRBV9 and TRBJ2-2, the complete variable domain reads DSGVTQTPKHLITATGQRVTLRCSPRSGDLSVYWYQQSLDQGLQFLIQYYNGEERAKGNILERFSAQQFPDLHSELNLSSLELGDSALYFCASSIRQGGGFAGELFFGEGSRLTVL.